This T cell receptor beta chain was captured in a study of blood T cell repertoires in COVID-19 (dated by TCRdb to 2018 to 2021). General notes on the study: Collaborator samples came from the United States, Italy and Spain and covered acute and convalescent phases of COVID-19. The prospective study material was composed of cDNA or gDNA derived from T cells, B-cell-depleted T cells, or PBMCs. The dataset comprised deeply sampled blood TCRbeta repertoires from subjects exposed to, actively infected with, or recovered from COVID-19. A freely available public database, intended as a resource for researchers studying the immune response to SARS-CoV-2, is where the repertoires were released. Samples came from the ongoing ImmuneRACE study (first 160 participants) plus 1,254 subjects from 6 global collaborators. Sample metadata almost always included a de-identified subject ID, COVID-19 status, age in years and sex. Where available, HLA class I and class II types were obtained from metadata supplied by the sample provider rather than from assay-based typing. Study-wide conclusions, independent of this receptor: The quantity of clinical and demographic metadata differed by source and by participant and was supplied without curation.

The germline V gene gives CDR1 as MRHNA and CDR2 as SNTAGT. Unmatched junction bases come to 12, with V trimmed by 3 bases and J by 8 bases. The CDR3 has 15 amino acids, counting the end cysteine and phenylalanine. Only the CDR3 part of the read is kept: 45 bases, read in frame from the first base. The immunoSEQ Assay, a bias-controlled multiplex PCR, was used to amplify TCRbeta CDR3 regions from genomic DNA. Processing in the source paper ran as follows. The number of nucleated cells in each sample was estimated from the amplification of reference gene primers within the assay. Sequence reads were collapsed and filtered to measure the absolute abundance of every unique TCRbeta CDR3 rearrangement. For each sample, productive Simpson clonality was calculated by taking the square root of Simpson's diversity index across productive rearrangements. Here the immuneACCESS table is served through TCRdb, limited to in-frame sequences with V and J called. Missing clones are a known gap in these copies; in checked studies unresolved V genes cover under half, and the rest lacks a known reason. V and J calls and clone size are those listed in that table; D and trimming were worked out from the DNA. The sample profile shows fewer than 300,000 clones; roughly 91% of them were found once. Clones ranked in the top ten supply 0.99% of the sample.

Another Seattle source contributed samples from volunteer blood donors who had recovered from COVID-19. Collaborating institutions collected whole blood in K2EDTA tubes following their own protocols. Collaborator samples were shipped for TCRbeta analysis as frozen whole blood, isolated PBMCs, or DNA extracted from either sample type. Comment on this clone: Its antigen is unknown. Nothing much larger sits one base from this clone, and base qualities are not available.

This receptor was obtained from a woman in her thirties or forties who had recovered from COVID-19. Recombination connected TRBV6-4 to TRBJ1-2; TRBD1 fits 7 bases in the junction. The source material was peripheral blood. CDR3 reads: CASSESQTGWRGYTF. The nucleotide sequence reads TGTGCCAGCAGTGAGTCCCAGACAGGGTGGAGAGGCTACACCTTC.